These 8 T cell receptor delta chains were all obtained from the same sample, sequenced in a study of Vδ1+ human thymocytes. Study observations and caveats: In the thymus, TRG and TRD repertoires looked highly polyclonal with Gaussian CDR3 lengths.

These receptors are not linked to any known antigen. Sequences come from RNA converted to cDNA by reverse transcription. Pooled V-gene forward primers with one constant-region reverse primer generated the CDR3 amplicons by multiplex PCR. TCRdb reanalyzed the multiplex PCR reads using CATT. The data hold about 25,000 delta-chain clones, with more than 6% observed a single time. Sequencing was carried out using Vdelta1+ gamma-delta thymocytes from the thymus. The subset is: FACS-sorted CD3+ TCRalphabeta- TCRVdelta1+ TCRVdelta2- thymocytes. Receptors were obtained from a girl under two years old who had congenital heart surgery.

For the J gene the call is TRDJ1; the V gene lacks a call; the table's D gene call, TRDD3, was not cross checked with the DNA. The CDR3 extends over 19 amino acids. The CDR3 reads CALGGLPTLGDTPADKLIF. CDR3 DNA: TGTGCTCTTGGGGGCCTTCCTACGTTAGGGGATACGCCCGCCGATAAACTCATCTTT.

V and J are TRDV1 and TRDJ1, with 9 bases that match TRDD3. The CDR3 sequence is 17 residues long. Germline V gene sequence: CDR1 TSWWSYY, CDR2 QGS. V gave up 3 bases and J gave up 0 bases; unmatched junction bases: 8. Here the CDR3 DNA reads TGTGCTCTTGGGGAGAGGTACTGGGGGAGAAACACCGATAAACTCATCTTT. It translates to CALGERYWGRNTDKLIF.

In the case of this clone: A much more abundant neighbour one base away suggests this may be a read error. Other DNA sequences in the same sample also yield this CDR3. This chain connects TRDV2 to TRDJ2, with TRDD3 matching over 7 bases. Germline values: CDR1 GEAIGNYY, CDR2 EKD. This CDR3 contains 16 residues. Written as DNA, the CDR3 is TGCGCCTGTGACCCGCTGGGGGGAGCTTTGACAGCACAACTCTTCTTT. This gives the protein CACDPLGGALTAQLFF.

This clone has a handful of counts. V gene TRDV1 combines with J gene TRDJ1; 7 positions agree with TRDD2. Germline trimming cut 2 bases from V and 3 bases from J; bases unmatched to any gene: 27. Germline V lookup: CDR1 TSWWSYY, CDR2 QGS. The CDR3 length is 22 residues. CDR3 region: CALGEISSFLITWGPGSDKLIF. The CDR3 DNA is TGTGCTCTTGGGGAAATAAGTTCCTTCCTGATTACGTGGGGCCCTGGATCCGATAAACTCATCTTT.

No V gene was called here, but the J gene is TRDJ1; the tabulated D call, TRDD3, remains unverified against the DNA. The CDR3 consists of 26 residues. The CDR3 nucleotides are TGTGCTCTTGGGGAACCGCCCCGGCCTTCCTACGTTAATCGGTACTGGGGGACCACATACACCGATAAACTCATCTTT. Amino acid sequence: CALGEPPRPSYVNRYWGTTYTDKLIF.

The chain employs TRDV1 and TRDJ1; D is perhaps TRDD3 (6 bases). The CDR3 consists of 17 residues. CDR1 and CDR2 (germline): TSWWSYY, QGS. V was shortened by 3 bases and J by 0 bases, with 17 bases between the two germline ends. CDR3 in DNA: TGTGCTCTTGGGGAGTGTTCAGGCTGGGGATACACCGATAAACTCATCTTT. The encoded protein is CALGECSGWGYTDKLIF.

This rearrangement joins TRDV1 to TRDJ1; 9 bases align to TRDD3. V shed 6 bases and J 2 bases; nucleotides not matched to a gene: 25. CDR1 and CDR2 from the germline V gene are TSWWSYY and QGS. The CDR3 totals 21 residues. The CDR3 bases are TGTGCTCTTGGCCCCCACGTTACGGTACGACCGTTGGGGGATAAAACCGATAAACTCATCTTT. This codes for CALGPHVTVRPLGDKTDKLIF.

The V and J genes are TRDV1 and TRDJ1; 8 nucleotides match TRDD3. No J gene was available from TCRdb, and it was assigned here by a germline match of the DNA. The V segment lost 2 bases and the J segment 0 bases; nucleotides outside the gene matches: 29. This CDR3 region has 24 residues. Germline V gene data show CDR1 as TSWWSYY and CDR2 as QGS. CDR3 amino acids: CALGEYFLKWSKSDLLGDTDKLIF. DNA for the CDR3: TGTGCTCTTGGGGAATACTTCCTTAAATGGTCTAAATCCGACTTACTGGGGGACACCGATAAACTCATCTTT.